The 9 T cell receptor beta chains below come from one sample, sequenced in a study of blood T cell repertoires in COVID-19. Profiling relied on immunoSEQ multiplex PCR, and the TCRdb table lists in-frame clones only, not all of them. The table has 160,000 or so clones, around 91% seen once. The material sequenced was peripheral blood. The origin of the receptors is a woman in her thirties or forties with acute or convalescent COVID-19.

V is TRBV7-2 and J is TRBJ1-6, with D unclear. The germline gives CDR1 SGHTA, CDR2 FQGNSA. The CDR3 is 13 amino acids. Trimming stripped 3 bases from V and 10 bases from J, with 10 bases between. The CDR3 sequence: CASSLNPESPLHF. The DNA for the CDR3 is TGTGCCAGCAGCTTGAACCCTGAGTCACCCCTCCACTTT. The full variable domain, with the rest looked up from reference TRBV7-2 and TRBJ1-6, is GAGVSQSPSNKVTEKGKDVELRCDPISGHTALYWYRQSLGQGLEFLIYFQGNSAPDKSGLPSDRFSAERTGGSVSTLTIQRTQQEDSAVYLCASSLNPESPLHFGNGTRLTVT.

This clone turned up a few times. This rearrangement joins TRBV4-1 to TRBJ2-7; 9 nucleotides line up with TRBD1. The CDR3 runs to 14 residues. Germline CDR1 MGHRA, CDR2 YSYEKL. Losses at the gene ends were 0 bases for V and 9 bases for J; bases not matched to a gene: 6. The CDR3 region is CASSQEDRGLGQYF. CDR3 in DNA: TGCGCCAGCAGCCAAGAGGACAGGGGTTTGGGGCAGTACTTC.

The rearrangement joins TRBV9 to TRBJ1-2; TRBD1 is a possible D gene (6 bases). Trimming stripped 3 bases from V and 2 bases from J, with 11 bases between. This CDR3 is 14 amino acids long. CDR1 SGDLS and CDR2 YYNGEE come from the germline V gene. The CDR3 is CASSETGPNYGYTF. In nucleotides, the CDR3 is TGTGCCAGCAGCGAAACAGGGCCGAACTATGGCTACACCTTC.

J is TRBJ1-3 and V is TRBV19; TRBD1 agrees at 7 bases. V was clipped by 5 bases and J by 2 bases; unmatched bases: 6. Germline values: CDR1 LNHDA, CDR2 SQIVND (reference sequence). The CDR3 totals 15 residues. CDR3 protein: CASSLTGAAGNTIYF. As DNA, the CDR3 is TGTGCCAGTAGTCTTACAGGGGCGGCTGGAAACACCATATATTTT.

The chain recombines TRBV29-1 with TRBJ1-4, with 8 bases lining up with TRBD1. V gave up 7 bases and J gave up 7 bases; unmatched junction bases: 8. CDR1 SQVTM and CDR2 ANQGSEA come from the germline V gene. This CDR3 is 13 amino acids long. The CDR3 nucleotides are TGCAGCGGGGAGGACAGGGCGGGTGAAAAACTGTTTTTT. Translated: CSGEDRAGEKLFF. Full variable domain (remainder filled in from reference TRBV29-1 and TRBJ1-4): SAVISQKPSRDICQRGTSLTIQCQVDSQVTMMFWYRQQPGQSLTLIATANQGSEATYESGFVIDKFPISRPNLTFSTLTVSNMSPEDSSIYLCSGEDRAGEKLFFGSGTQLSVL.

The CDR3 region has the DNA TGTGCCAGCAGCCAACCCCTAGCGGGGGTCTTCTACGAGCAGTACTTC. It is translated as CASSQPLAGVFYEQYF. This sequence joins TRBV3-1 (or the pseudogene TRBV3-2) and TRBJ2-7; 10 positions match TRBD2. CDR3 length equals 16 residues. The V and J ends lost 2 bases and 3 bases, in that order; junction bases with no gene match: 7. Germline values: CDR1 LGHDT, CDR2 YNNKEL (reference sequence).

The table lists this clone with a count of one. This chain connects TRBV4-1 to TRBJ1-5, with D hard to call. CDR1 MGHRA and CDR2 YSYEKL come from the germline V gene. Trimming took 0 bases from V and 9 from J, leaving 12 bases between them. This CDR3 contains 14 residues. The CDR3 here is CASSQDWRARPQHF. The CDR3, as DNA: TGCGCCAGCAGCCAAGACTGGAGGGCGCGGCCCCAGCATTTT.

The chain links TRBV27 to TRBJ2-1; TRBD2 aligns across 9 bases. The J segment lost 8 bases and the V segment lost 1 base, leaving 9 bases of the junction unmatched. The CDR3 is 16 amino acids. Germline values: CDR1 MNHEY, CDR2 SMNVEV (reference sequence). The CDR3 spells CASSLWGGRASDEQFF. CDR3 bases: TGTGCCAGCAGTTTATGGGGCGGGAGGGCCTCCGATGAGCAGTTCTTC.

The V call is TRBV6-1, the J call TRBJ1-4; possible D gene TRBD1, 6 bases. There are 15 residues in the CDR3. Germline lookup yields CDR1 MNHNS and CDR2 SASEGT. The germline V and J ends were trimmed by 6 bases and 13 bases, with 24 bases remaining between them. CDR3 sequence (DNA): TGTGCCAGCAGGAACCAGGACAGATTGGAGCCGCGACTGTTTTTT. Its translation is CASRNQDRLEPRLFF.